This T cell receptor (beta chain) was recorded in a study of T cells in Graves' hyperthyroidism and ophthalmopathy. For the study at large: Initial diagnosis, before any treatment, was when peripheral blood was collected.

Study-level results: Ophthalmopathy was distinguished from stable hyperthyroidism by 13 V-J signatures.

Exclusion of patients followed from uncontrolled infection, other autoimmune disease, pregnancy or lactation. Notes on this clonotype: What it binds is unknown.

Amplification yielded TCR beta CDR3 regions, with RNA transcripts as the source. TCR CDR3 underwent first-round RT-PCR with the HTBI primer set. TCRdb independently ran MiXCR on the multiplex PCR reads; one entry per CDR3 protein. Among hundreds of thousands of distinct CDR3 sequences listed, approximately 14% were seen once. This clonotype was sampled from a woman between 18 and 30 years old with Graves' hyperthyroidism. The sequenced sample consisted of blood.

CDR3 nucleotide sequence: TGTGCCAGCAGCTTTTCCGCGCTTAACTATGGCTACACCTTC. Protein: CASSFSALNYGYTF. This chain connects TRBV5-4 to TRBJ1-2, with D uncertain. CDR3 length: 14 residues. Germline V CDR1 and CDR2: SGHNT, YYREEE (reference sequence). V was pared by 2 bases and J by 1 base, with 9 bases between.